This TCR beta chain came from a study of T cell responses to AZD1222 COVID-19 vaccine. Study context: Researchers grouped second doses given at about 4 or about 12 weeks into one pool. Overall study results and limits: The repertoires were collected only after the peak T cell response. Donor demographics were predominantly white British with a female majority; clonal diversity may be underestimated.

The CDR3 length is 16 residues. Germline values: CDR1 SGDLS, CDR2 YYNGEE. V lost 0 bases, J lost 0 bases, and 12 bases lay in between. The method was immunoSEQ multiplex PCR; TCRdb's version includes in-frame clones alone and lacks a portion of them. The sample carries some 170,000 clones, approximately 91% recorded once. To note about this clone: Antigen unknown.

The genes are TRBV9 and TRBJ1-1; D is ambiguous. The sequencing used peripheral blood, collected on day 0 of AZD1222 vaccination. This receptor was identified in an adult in good health. CDR3 nucleotide sequence: TGTGCCAGCAGCGTAGGCCCCGCACAGATGAACACTGAAGCTTTCTTT. Translating it yields CASSVGPAQMNTEAFF.